The 16 T cell receptor beta chains below come from one sample, sequenced in a study of blood T cell repertoires in COVID-19. The data were produced by immunoSEQ multiplex PCR, yet TCRdb's version contains in-frame clones alone and is incomplete. The data hold about 240,000 clones, with around 90% observed a single time. The sequencing input was peripheral blood. These receptors all come from a woman between 70 and 85 years old with active or convalescent COVID-19.

The chain uses TRBV25-1 and TRBJ1-6, with D uncertain. CDR3 length: 15 residues. Trimming left V 0 bases short and J 3 bases short, with 6 bases between. In germline, CDR1 is MGHDK, CDR2 SYGVNS. DNA of the CDR3: TGTGCCAGCAGTGAATACCGGGGCTATAATTCACCCCTCCACTTT. It encodes CASSEYRGYNSPLHF.

The CDR3 loop reads CASRTAKNTEAFF. As DNA, the CDR3 is TGCGCCAGCAGGACAGCAAAGAACACTGAAGCTTTCTTT. The V and J genes are TRBV5-1 and TRBJ1-1; possibly TRBD1 for D (5 bases). In germline, CDR1 is SGHRS, CDR2 YFSETQ. The ends were cut back, 5 bases at V and 1 base at J, with 9 bases in the middle. CDR3 size: 13 residues.

A single count supports this clone. The gene calls are TRBV10-3 and TRBJ1-5, with D perhaps TRBD1 (5 bases). Deletions cut 6 bases from V and 0 bases from J, with 9 bases between. This CDR3 comprises 14 residues. Germline V CDR1 and CDR2: ENHRY, SYGVKD. The CDR3 DNA follows: TGTGCCATCAGGGACATTAATAGCAATCAGCCCCAGCATTTT. This codes for CAIRDINSNQPQHF.

CDR3 sequence reads: CASSQPIRDSTYEQYF. For the CDR3, the DNA is TGCGCCAGCAGCCAACCGATCCGGGACAGTACCTACGAGCAGTACTTC. The rearrangement uses TRBV4-3 and TRBJ2-7; 7 bases fit TRBD1. This CDR3 has 16 residues. The J segment lost 2 bases and the V segment lost 2 bases, leaving 9 bases of the junction unmatched. Germline lookup yields CDR1 LGHNA and CDR2 YSLEER.

The chain joins TRBV10-1 to TRBJ1-1, with 9 bases fitting TRBD1. The CDR3 contains 15 residues. Trimming took 3 bases from V and 5 from J; bases not matched to a gene: 7. Germline-derived CDR1 and CDR2 are WNHNN and SYGVQD (reference sequence). In DNA form, the CDR3 reads TGCGCCAGCAGTGATTTCCACAGGGGGCGTACTGAAGCTTTCTTT. Translating it yields CASSDFHRGRTEAFF.

This clone was found a few times. V usage is TRBV12-3 or TRBV12-4 and J usage is TRBJ1-1; 8 nucleotides line up with TRBD1. The CDR3 totals 13 residues. After removal of 6 bases from V and 5 bases from J, the junction contained 5 bases not matched to a gene. This CDR3 is CASSHTGGTEAFF. CDR3 bases: TGTGCCAGCAGCCACACAGGGGGGACTGAAGCTTTCTTT.

The V gene is TRBV2, the J gene TRBJ2-7; 10 bases are a match to TRBD1. The CDR3 sequence is 14 residues long. The germline gives CDR1 SNHLY, CDR2 FYNNEI. The trim removed 7 bases at V and 3 bases at J, leaving 6 bases unmatched. CDR3 amino acids: CASTRQGAGYEQYF. DNA of the CDR3: TGTGCCAGCACGCGACAGGGGGCTGGCTACGAGCAGTACTTC.

This chain links TRBV4-2 with TRBJ1-1, with D tentatively TRBD1 (6 bases). CDR1 and CDR2 (germline): LGHNA, YNFKEQ. Trimming pared 4 bases from V and 5 bases from J, leaving 17 bases between. The CDR3 sequence is 15 residues long. CDR3 nucleotides: TGTGCCAGCAGCCCACCCCAGGGGAGAGGTACTGAAGCTTTCTTT. Protein product: CASSPPQGRGTEAFF.

V usage is TRBV24-1 and J usage is TRBJ1-2; TRBD1 matches at 8 bases. J was trimmed by 1 base and V by 7 bases; bases with no gene match: 7. This CDR3 contains 15 residues. Germline V gives CDR1 KGHDR, CDR2 SFDVKD. CDR3 loop: CATSETGALNYGYTF. For the CDR3, the DNA is TGTGCCACCAGCGAGACAGGGGCGCTTAACTATGGCTACACCTTC.

This clone was seen a few times. The genes are TRBV5-4 and TRBJ1-6, with 7 bases lining up with TRBD1. The CDR3 runs 14 residues. J gave up 7 bases and V 4 bases, and 5 bases lay outside the gene matches. CDR1 SGHNT and CDR2 YYREEE come from the germline V gene (reference sequence). CDR3 nucleotide sequence: TGTGCCAGCAGCCCCACAGGGGTAAATTCACCCCTCCACTTT. Its translation: CASSPTGVNSPLHF.

CDR3 region: CASSLGEGAASEAFF. CDR3 sequence (DNA): TGCGCCAGCAGCCTAGGAGAGGGGGCCGCCTCTGAAGCTTTCTTT. The V call is TRBV4-1, the J call TRBJ1-1; 7 positions match TRBD1. V lost 4 bases and J lost 6; bases outside the gene matches: 11. CDR3 length equals 15 residues. Germline-derived CDR1 and CDR2 are MGHRA and YSYEKL.

The chain carries TRBV5-6 and TRBJ2-2; perhaps TRBD1 as D (7 bases). CDR1 and CDR2 (germline): SGHDT, YYEEEE. Trimming left V 4 bases short and J 4 bases short, with 11 bases between. This CDR3 comprises 14 residues. DNA of the CDR3: TGTGCCAGCAGCCGGGGGACAGTCACCGGGGAGCTGTTTTTT. Protein sequence: CASSRGTVTGELFF.

The chain joins TRBV3-1 (or the pseudogene TRBV3-2) to TRBJ2-2; 9 nucleotides line up with TRBD1. The germline V gene encodes CDR1 LGHDT and CDR2 YNNKEL (reference sequence). V lost 7 bases to trimming and J lost 1 base; unmatched junction nucleotides: 4. This CDR3 spans 15 amino acids. The CDR3 coding sequence is TGTGCCAGCATGACAGGGGGATGGAACACCGGGGAGCTGTTTTTT. This translates into CASMTGGWNTGELFF.

For the CDR3, the DNA is TGTGCCACCAGTGATCTCGGAGCGGACACCGGGGAGCTGTTTTTT. As protein: CATSDLGADTGELFF. This chain joins TRBV24-1 and TRBJ2-2, with D maybe TRBD2 (5 bases). There are 15 residues in the CDR3. Trimming cost V 3 bases and J 3 bases, with 10 bases left between them. Germline values: CDR1 KGHDR, CDR2 SFDVKD.

The gene calls are TRBV4-3 and TRBJ2-5; D may be TRBD2 (6 bases). The CDR3 length is 14 residues. Germline CDR1 LGHNA, CDR2 YSLEER. The germline V and J ends were trimmed by 3 bases and 2 bases, with 10 bases remaining between them. Written as DNA, the CDR3 is TGCGCCAGCAGCCAGGGACTCGTTCAAGAGACCCAGTACTTC. Its protein is CASSQGLVQETQYF.

The chain combines TRBV6-5 with TRBJ1-2, with D uncertain. CDR3 length equals 12 residues. CDR1 and CDR2 (germline): MNHEY, SVGAGI. V lost 11 bases to trimming and J lost 8 bases, with 18 bases between them. The CDR3: CASALADGGYTF. The CDR3 region has the DNA TGTGCCTCAGCATTGGCCGACGGGGGCTACACCTTC.